This entry describes one T cell receptor beta chain. The CDR3 runs 14 residues. V lost 3 bases and J lost 1, with 8 bases in between. Germline V CDR1 and CDR2: LGHDT, YNNKEL (reference sequence). This record belongs to a study of T cell responses to AZD1222 COVID-19 vaccine. Some clones are missing from TCRdb's copy, which holds only in-frame ones; the method was immunoSEQ multiplex PCR. The sample gives about 110,000 clones, more than 75% of which show up once; around 1.2% is in the top ten. The sequencing used peripheral blood, collected on day 0 of AZD1222 vaccination. This TCR derives from an adult in good health. The V and J genes are TRBV3-1 (or the pseudogene TRBV3-2) and TRBJ2-3; possible D gene TRBD2, 5 bases. DNA for the CDR3: TGTGCCAGCAGCCAGGAGAGGGGCACAGATACGCAGTATTTT. Its translation is CASSQERGTDTQYF.